This is a list of T cell receptor beta chains from one sample in a study of blood T cell repertoires in COVID-19. Assay: immunoSEQ multiplex PCR; the TCRdb copy retains only in-frame clones and omits some. The sample has fewer than 300,000 clones, 88% seen once. Sequencing was done on a sample of peripheral blood. All receptors derive from a man younger than 30 with active or convalescent COVID-19. Each CDR3 is given with its conserved first and last residue. Fields, in order: clone size, V gene, J gene, CDR3 length, D gene, CDR3 DNA, CDR3 protein. D genes are given only for firm matches. Some rows mark clone size as missing; the rest say once, few, many or name a class of expanded clone.

>NA|TRBV7-2|TRBJ1-4|17|NA
TGTGCCAGCAGCTTAGAGGGAGGCGCGCCCCGGCGGGAAAAACTGTTTTTT
CASSLEGGAPRREKLFF
>NA|TRBV4-3|TRBJ2-1|16|TRBD1
TGCGCCAGCAGCCCCCGAGGCTTCGGGACAGGGAATGAGCAGTTCTTC
CASSPRGFGTGNEQFF
>NA|TRBV18|TRBJ2-2|16|NA
TGTGCCAGCTCACCACCGGGGCAACCGAACACCGGGGAGCTGTTTTTT
CASSPPGQPNTGELFF
>NA|TRBV6-1|TRBJ1-5|15|NA
TGTGCCAGCAGTGACGGCAGGTGGAGCAATCAGCCCCAGCATTTT
CASSDGRWSNQPQHF
>NA|TRBV10-3|TRBJ2-5|16|TRBD2
TGTGCCATCAGTGACTCCATAGCGGGGGGAGCGGAGACCCAGTACTTC
CAISDSIAGGAETQYF
>NA|TRBV3-1/TRBV3-2|TRBJ2-7|15|NA
TGTGCCAGCGGCGGGGCTACGCTTAGACCTTACGAGCAGTACTTC
CASGGATLRPYEQYF
>NA|TRBV25-1|TRBJ2-2|15|TRBD2
TGTGCCAGCACCTGGGGGGGGACTAGCACCGGGGAGCTGTTTTTT
CASTWGGTSTGELFF
>NA|TRBV9|TRBJ1-1|14|NA
TGTGCCAGCAGGCTTGTGGAGGGAACCACTGAAGCTTTCTTT
CASRLVEGTTEAFF
>once|TRBV5-1|TRBJ1-1|16|TRBD1
TGCGCCAGCAGCCCCGGGACAGTAAGCGCCAGACTTGAAGCTTTCTTT
CASSPGTVSARLEAFF
>NA|TRBV10-3|TRBJ2-2|16|TRBD2
TGTGCCATCAGTGACAGCGGGGGGCCGGGCACCGGGGAGCTGTTTTTT
CAISDSGGPGTGELFF
>NA|TRBV5-4|TRBJ1-2|15|NA
TGTGCCAGCACCGAGGGGGGGGGCGTATTGTCTGGCTACACCTTC
CASTEGGGVLSGYTF
>NA|TRBV25-1|TRBJ2-7|14|TRBD1
TGTGCCAGTCAGCCAGGGGGCACCTCCTACGAGCAGTACTTC
CASQPGGTSYEQYF
>NA|TRBV29-1|TRBJ2-3|12|NA
TGCAGCGTTGAATCGGGTTACAATACGCAGTATTTT
CSVESGYNTQYF
>NA|TRBV4-2|TRBJ2-5|15|NA
TGTGCCAGCAGCCAAACCCCTGGCGGCGGAGAGACCCAGTACTTC
CASSQTPGGGETQYF
>few|TRBV29-1|TRBJ2-5|12|TRBD2
TGCAGCGTTGAGGCGGGGGGCGAGACCCAGTACTTC
CSVEAGGETQYF
>few|TRBV3-1/TRBV3-2|TRBJ1-5|10|NA
TGTGCCAGCGGAGGTCAGCCCCAGCATTTT
CASGGQPQHF
>NA|TRBV5-4|TRBJ2-7|14|NA
TGTGCCAGCAGCTCCGGGCAGGGGAGACACGAGCAGTACTTC
CASSSGQGRHEQYF
>NA|TRBV5-8|TRBJ1-1|13|NA
TGTGCCAGCACTGTTCTCCTGTACACTGAAGCTTTCTTT
CASTVLLYTEAFF
>NA|TRBV14|TRBJ2-5|14|TRBD2
TGTGCCAGCAGCTCGGGACTAGCAGGGGAGACCCAGTACTTC
CASSSGLAGETQYF
>once|TRBV6-4|TRBJ1-1|14|NA
TGTGCCAGCTTCGCCGACAGTTTGAACACTGAAGCTTTCTTT
CASFADSLNTEAFF
>NA|TRBV2|TRBJ1-2|14|NA
TGTGCCAGCAGTGGGACAGCGGTGCCCTATGGCTACACCTTC
CASSGTAVPYGYTF
>NA|TRBV7-2|TRBJ2-4|14|NA
TGTGCCAGCAGCCTGGGGGGAGCCAAAAACATTCAGTACTTC
CASSLGGAKNIQYF
>NA|TRBV7-9|TRBJ2-1|12|NA
TGTGCCAGCAGCTTAAAGGGGTATGAGCAGTTCTTC
CASSLKGYEQFF
>NA|TRBV9|TRBJ2-1|16|TRBD2
TGTGCCAGCAGCGCGGGACTAGCGAACAATTACAATGAGCAGTTCTTC
CASSAGLANNYNEQFF
>NA|TRBV27|TRBJ2-3|15|NA
TGTGCCAGCAGTTTAAGGCAGGGGGGATTTAATACGCAGTATTTT
CASSLRQGGFNTQYF
>NA|TRBV6-5|TRBJ2-5|12|NA
TGTGCCAGTAGGACAGAACAAGAGACCCAGTACTTC
CASRTEQETQYF
>NA|TRBV4-2|TRBJ1-3|15|NA
TGTGCCAGCAGCCAAGGCGAGAGCTCTGGAAACACCATATATTTT
CASSQGESSGNTIYF
>NA|TRBV4-1|TRBJ1-2|14|TRBD1
TGCGCCAGCAGCCAACGAGACAGGGGTCAGGGCTACACCTTC
CASSQRDRGQGYTF
>NA|TRBV15|TRBJ2-1|16|TRBD1
TGTGCCACCAGCAGGCCCTTGGGACAGGGATCGAATGAGCAGTTCTTC
CATSRPLGQGSNEQFF
>once|TRBV19|TRBJ1-5|13|NA
TGTGCCAGTAGTCCCAGCGACAATCAGCCCCAGCATTTT
CASSPSDNQPQHF
>NA|TRBV6-4|TRBJ2-3|15|TRBD2
TGTGCCAGCAGGGATAGCGGGGGGGCTGGAGATACGCAGTATTTT
CASRDSGGAGDTQYF
>once|TRBV7-9|TRBJ2-5|16|NA
TGTGCCAGCAGCCCCACCCGCAGCGTTCTCCAAGAGACCCAGTACTTC
CASSPTRSVLQETQYF
>NA|TRBV12-3/TRBV12-4|TRBJ1-3|12|NA
TGTGCCAGCCGAGCTTCTGGAAACACCATATATTTT
CASRASGNTIYF
>NA|TRBV6-6|TRBJ2-1|16|NA
TGTGCCAGCAGTTACTCGGCAGGTATGACCTACAATGAGCAGTTCTTC
CASSYSAGMTYNEQFF
>NA|TRBV24-1|TRBJ2-1|15|TRBD2
TGTGCCACCAGTGATTCTAGCGGGGGGGCCGGTGAGCAGTTCTTC
CATSDSSGGAGEQFF
>NA|TRBV29-1|TRBJ2-5|14|TRBD1
TGCAGCGTTGCACCGGGACAGGGAGCGGAGACCCAGTACTTC
CSVAPGQGAETQYF
>NA|TRBV5-1|TRBJ1-3|15|TRBD1
TGCGCCAGCAGCTTGTGGACAGGCTTTGGAAACACCATATATTTT
CASSLWTGFGNTIYF
>few|TRBV5-4|TRBJ2-7|11|NA
TGTGCCAGCAGCTCCACCTACGAGCAGTACTTC
CASSSTYEQYF
>NA|TRBV5-5|TRBJ1-2|11|NA
TGTGCCAGCAGCTTGGGACAGAGATTCACCTTC
CASSLGQRFTF